Each of the 19 T cell receptor beta chains below was sequenced from the same sample in a study of molecular identifiers for immune sequencing clone quantification. TCRdb processed the PCR reads anew with MiXCR; each CDR3 protein has one entry. In the table there are nearly 650,000 distinct CDR3 sequences, roughly 25% of which are singletons. Sequenced material: naive CD8+ T cells from blood, with Jurkat cell RNA spiked in. Described subset: FACS-sorted CD8+CD4-CCR7+CD45RA+ naive T cells. The receptors come from a human donor in good health. Some libraries in this study had Jurkat cell RNA spiked in.

With regard to this clonotype: A single base separates this from a much larger clone, so it may be a read error. J is TRBJ2-1 and V is TRBV29-1; 7 bases line up with TRBD2. Germline-derived CDR1 and CDR2 are SQVTM and ANQGSEA. V was clipped by 7 bases and J by 3 bases; unmatched bases: 3. This CDR3 contains 12 residues. Here the CDR3 reads CSGGLVYNEQFF. The CDR3 bases are TGCAGCGGAGGACTAGTCTACAATGAGCAGTTCTTC.

In regard to this clonotype: The junction does not match germline at one end; this may be a read error. This chain connects TRBV5-6 to TRBJ2-7, with TRBD1 as a possible D gene (5 bases). Germline V gene sequence: CDR1 SGHDT, CDR2 YYEEEE. This CDR3 comprises 11 residues. The CDR3 loop reads CASIQGHEKYF. The CDR3 DNA reads TGTGCCAGCATCCAGGGTCACGAGAAGTACTTC.

Comment on this clonotype: This may arise from a read error, as a much more abundant clone is one base away. This CDR3 reads CASSSYGTTAPEASF. CDR3 in DNA: TGTGCCAGCAGCTCGTACGGGACTACCGCACCTGAAGCTTCCTTT. This chain links TRBV7-9 with TRBJ1-1, with D possibly TRBD1 on 5 matching bases. CDR1 is SEHNR, CDR2 FQNEAQ, per germline (reference sequence). The CDR3 sequence is 15 residues long. Together with reference TRBV7-9 and TRBJ1-1, the CDR3 gives the full variable domain: DTGVSQNPRHKITKRGQNVTFRCDPISEHNRLYWYRQTLGQGPEFLTYFQNEAQLEKSRLLSDRFSAERPKGSFSTLEIQRTEQGDSAMYLCASSSYGTTAPEASFGQGTRLTVV.

V and J are TRBV7-2 and TRBJ1-6; no definite D call. In germline, CDR1 is SGHTA, CDR2 FQGNSA. The CDR3 covers 15 residues. Between the trimmed V and J ends, which lost 2 bases and 5 bases, there was a span of 10 bases. CDR3 coding DNA: TGTGCCAGCAGCTTACGGGGAAATAATAATTCACCCCTCCACTTT. As protein: CASSLRGNNNSPLHF.

This clonotype was seen only once. A much larger clone lies a single base off, so this may be a read error. The chain couples TRBV28 to TRBJ1-2; no definite D call. This CDR3 region has 14 residues. The V end was cut by 6 bases, the J end by 3 bases, with 14 bases between. Per the germline V gene, CDR1 is MDHEN and CDR2 is SYDVKM. The CDR3: CASRPPDGYYGYTF. The CDR3, as DNA: TGTGCCAGCAGGCCTCCGGACGGCTACTATGGCTACACCTTC.

This clonotype was detected a few times. CDR3 sequence: CASSFLGPGGETQYF. CDR3 DNA: TGTGCCAGCAGCTTCCTCGGTCCTGGGGGGGAAACCCAGTACTTC. This chain connects TRBV7-8 to TRBJ2-5, with 7 bases fitting TRBD2. V dropped 3 bases and J dropped 8; count of bases not matched to a gene: 12. CDR3 length: 15 amino acids. Germline V gene sequence: CDR1 SGHVS, CDR2 FQNEAQ.

Ten or more counts support this clonotype. The chain links TRBV7-9 to TRBJ2-3, with D unresolved. Germline V gene data show CDR1 as SEHNR and CDR2 as FQNEAQ (reference sequence). This CDR3 has 13 amino acids. V dropped 5 bases and J dropped 4 bases, with 10 bases sitting between them. The CDR3 coding sequence is TGTGCCAGCAGCATTGGCCGCGCAGATACGCAGTATTTT. Its protein is CASSIGRADTQYF.

V is TRBV9 and J is TRBJ2-3, with D perhaps TRBD1 (5 bases). Trimming cost V 4 bases and J 0 bases, with 12 bases left between them. The CDR3 runs 15 residues. CDR1 SGDLS and CDR2 YYNGEE come from the germline V gene. In nucleotides, the CDR3 is TGTGCCAGCAGCCCCCAGGGTTTTAGCACAGATACGCAGTATTTT. This translates into CASSPQGFSTDTQYF.

This chain uses TRBV11-2 with TRBJ2-7; no firm D call. Trimming took 4 bases from V and 9 from J, leaving 10 bases between them. CDR3 size: 11 residues. The V gene's germline CDR1 is SGHAT and CDR2 FQNNGV. The CDR3 DNA sequence: TGTGCCAGCAGCTCGGTACCCGCGCAGTACTTC. This gives the protein CASSSVPAQYF.

For this clonotype: It may be a read error: a sequence one base away is much more abundant. This sequence joins TRBV6-2 or TRBV6-3 and TRBJ2-1, with TRBD2 matching over 12 bases. Per germline, CDR1 MNHEY and CDR2 SVGEGT. The CDR3 spans 15 residues. CDR3 DNA: TGTGCCAACAGTTACTCGACTAGCGGGGGCTATGAGCAGTTCTTC. It is translated as CANSYSTSGGYEQFF.

On this clonotype itself: A read error is possible here, since a much larger clone lies one base away. The chain is built from TRBV5-3 and TRBJ2-5; TRBD1 matches at 10 bases. TRBV5-3 is an open reading frame, and its role is uncertain. This CDR3 spans 15 amino acids. The CDR3 loop is CASSSRGQGQETQYF. The CDR3 DNA reads TGTGCCAGCAGCTCAAGGGGACAGGGGCAAGAGACCCAGTACTTC.

This clonotype was seen repeatedly, ten times or more. The chain uses TRBV7-9 and TRBJ1-5; D unclear. The germline CDR1 and CDR2 sequences are SEHNR and FQNEAQ (reference sequence). The CDR3 spans 15 residues. With 0 bases removed from V and 0 bases from J, the gap between germline ends came to 6 bases. The CDR3 DNA follows: TGTGCCAGCAGCTTAGCTCCCGATAGCAATCAGCCCCAGCATTTT. As protein: CASSLAPDSNQPQHF.

This clonotype was observed once. A read error may be the cause here, since a much bigger clone is one base away. The genes are TRBV7-6 and TRBJ2-3, with D perhaps matching TRBD1 or TRBD2 (5 bases each). The CDR3 sequence is 16 residues long. CDR1 and CDR2 from the germline V gene are SGHVS and FNYEAQ. Trimming cost V 0 bases and J 5 bases, with 15 bases left between them. The CDR3 is CASSLAAQGRKDTQYF. CDR3 sequence (DNA): TGTGCCAGCAGCTTAGCGGCTCAGGGACGCAAAGATACGCAGTATTTT.

At least ten counts were recorded for this clonotype. This chain connects TRBV18 to TRBJ2-3; 13 bases are shared with TRBD2. Germline V gives CDR1 KGHSH, CDR2 LQKENI. Unmatched junction bases numbered 11, after V lost 3 bases and J lost 2 bases. This CDR3 comprises 19 residues. The CDR3 DNA sequence: TGTGCCAGCTCACCCCTCGGACTAGCGGGAGACGAGGACACAGATACGCAGTATTTT. It specifies CASSPLGLAGDEDTDTQYF.

To note about this clonotype: A much larger clonotype is one base distant, so this may be a read error. V is TRBV24-1 and J is TRBJ2-2; perhaps TRBD2 as D (6 bases). CDR3 length: 15 residues. CDR1 and CDR2 (germline): KGHDR, SFDVKD. The CDR3 DNA reads TGTGCCACCAGTGATTTGTCGGGGGACGGCGGGGAGCAGTTTTTT. This gives the protein CATSDLSGDGGEQFF.

The chain is built from TRBV4-1 and TRBJ2-7; TRBD2 matches 8 bases. Germline V gene sequence: CDR1 MGHRA, CDR2 YSYEKL. V lost 3 bases, J lost 3 bases, and 7 bases stayed unmatched. There are 15 residues in the CDR3. The CDR3 sequence is CASSHSGDGIYEQYF. DNA for the CDR3: TGCGCCAGCAGCCATAGCGGGGACGGTATCTACGAGCAGTACTTC.

This clonotype was observed at least ten times. CDR3 amino acids: CSARLQGAYEQYF. In DNA form, the CDR3 reads TGCAGTGCTAGATTACAGGGGGCGTACGAGCAGTACTTC. V is TRBV20-1 and J is TRBJ2-7, with TRBD1 matching over 9 bases. Germline V CDR1 and CDR2: DFQATT, SNEGSKA (reference sequence). With 2 bases clipped from V and 4 bases from J, the junction kept 3 bases outside the gene matches. The CDR3 length is 13 residues.

The chain combines TRBV27 with TRBJ2-5; a weak D match, TRBD2 (5 bases). The V gene's germline CDR1 is MNHEY and CDR2 SMNVEV (reference sequence). The V end was cut by 8 bases, the J end by 1 base, with 11 bases between. The length of the CDR3 is 13 residues. The CDR3 DNA sequence: TGTGCCAGCGGGAAACTAGGCCAAGAGACCCAGTACTTC. Its translation: CASGKLGQETQYF.

The sample holds a few counts of this clonotype. The genes are TRBV20-1 and TRBJ2-7, with D possibly being TRBD1 or TRBD2 (5 bases each). Per germline, CDR1 DFQATT and CDR2 SNEGSKA (reference sequence). The CDR3 has 15 residues. The ends were cut back, 2 bases at V and 5 bases at J, with 19 bases in the middle. The CDR3 sequence: CSARKVGELLDEQYF. The DNA of the CDR3 is TGCAGTGCTAGAAAGGTGGGGGAACTCCTTGACGAGCAGTACTTC.